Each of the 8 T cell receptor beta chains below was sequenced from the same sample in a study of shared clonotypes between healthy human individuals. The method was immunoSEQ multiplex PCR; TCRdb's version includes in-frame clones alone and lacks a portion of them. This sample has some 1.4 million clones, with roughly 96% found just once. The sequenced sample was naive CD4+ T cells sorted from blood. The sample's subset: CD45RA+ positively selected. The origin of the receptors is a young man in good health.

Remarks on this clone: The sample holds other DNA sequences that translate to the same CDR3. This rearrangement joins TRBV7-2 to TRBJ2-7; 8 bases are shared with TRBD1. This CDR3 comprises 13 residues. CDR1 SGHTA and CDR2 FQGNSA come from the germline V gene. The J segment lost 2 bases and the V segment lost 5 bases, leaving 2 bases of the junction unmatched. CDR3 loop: CASSRDRPYEQYF. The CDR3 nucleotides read TGTGCCAGCAGCCGGGACAGGCCCTACGAGCAGTACTTC.

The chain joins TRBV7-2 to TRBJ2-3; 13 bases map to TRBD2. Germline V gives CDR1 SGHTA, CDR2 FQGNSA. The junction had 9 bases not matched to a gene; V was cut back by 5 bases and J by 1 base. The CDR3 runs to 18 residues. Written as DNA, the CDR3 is TGTGCCAGCAGCCGCAGGACTAGCGGGAGCAGAGGCACAGATACGCAGTATTTT. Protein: CASSRRTSGSRGTDTQYF.

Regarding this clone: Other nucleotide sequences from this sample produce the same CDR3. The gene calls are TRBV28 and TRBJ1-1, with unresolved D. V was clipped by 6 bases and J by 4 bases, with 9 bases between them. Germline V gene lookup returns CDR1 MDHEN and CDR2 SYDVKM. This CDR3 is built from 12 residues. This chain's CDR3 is CASRTGGTEAFF. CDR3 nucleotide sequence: TGTGCCAGCAGAACGGGTGGCACTGAAGCTTTCTTT.

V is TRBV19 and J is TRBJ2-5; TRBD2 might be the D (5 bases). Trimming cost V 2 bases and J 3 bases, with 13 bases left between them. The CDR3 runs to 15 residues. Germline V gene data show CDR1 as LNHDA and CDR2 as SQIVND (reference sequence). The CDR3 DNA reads TGTGCCAGTAGTATAAGAGGTTGGCGGGAAGAGACCCAGTACTTC. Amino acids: CASSIRGWREETQYF.

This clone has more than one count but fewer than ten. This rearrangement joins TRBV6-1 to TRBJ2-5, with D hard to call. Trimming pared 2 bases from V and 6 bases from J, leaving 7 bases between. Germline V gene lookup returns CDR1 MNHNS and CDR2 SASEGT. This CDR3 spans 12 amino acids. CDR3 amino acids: CASSELVQTQYF. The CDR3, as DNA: TGTGCCAGCAGTGAACTCGTCCAGACCCAGTACTTC.

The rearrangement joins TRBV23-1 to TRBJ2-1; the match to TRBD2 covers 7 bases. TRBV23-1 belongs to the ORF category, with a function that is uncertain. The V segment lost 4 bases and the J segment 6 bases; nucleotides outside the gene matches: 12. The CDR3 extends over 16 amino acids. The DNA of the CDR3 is TGCGCCAGCAGTCTGGGAGGGGACCCAACTTTCAATGAGCAGTTCTTC. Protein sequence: CASSLGGDPTFNEQFF.

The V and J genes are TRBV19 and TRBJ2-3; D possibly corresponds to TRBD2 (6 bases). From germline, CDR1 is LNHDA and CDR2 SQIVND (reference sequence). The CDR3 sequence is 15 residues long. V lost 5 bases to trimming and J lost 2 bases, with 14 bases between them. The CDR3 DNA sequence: TGTGCCAGTAGTGATGCCGCGGGGTCCACAGATACGCAGTATTTT. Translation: CASSDAAGSTDTQYF.

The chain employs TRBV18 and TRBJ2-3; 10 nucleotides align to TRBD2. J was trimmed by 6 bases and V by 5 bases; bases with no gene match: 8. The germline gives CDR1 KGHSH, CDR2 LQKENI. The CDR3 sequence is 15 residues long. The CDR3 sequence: CASSAAGGPRDTQYF. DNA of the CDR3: TGTGCCAGCTCAGCAGCGGGAGGGCCGCGTGATACGCAGTATTTT.